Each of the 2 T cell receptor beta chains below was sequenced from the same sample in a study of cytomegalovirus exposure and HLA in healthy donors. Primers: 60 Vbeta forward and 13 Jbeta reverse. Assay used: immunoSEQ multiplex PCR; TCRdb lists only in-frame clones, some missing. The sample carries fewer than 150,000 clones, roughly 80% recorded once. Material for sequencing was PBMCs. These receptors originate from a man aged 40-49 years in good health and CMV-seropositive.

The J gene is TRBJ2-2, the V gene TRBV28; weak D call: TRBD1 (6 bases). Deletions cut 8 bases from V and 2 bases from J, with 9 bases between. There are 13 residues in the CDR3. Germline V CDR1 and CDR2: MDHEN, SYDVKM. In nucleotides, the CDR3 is TGTGCCAGCCGGGACACCAACACCGGGGAGCTGTTTTTT. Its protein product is CASRDTNTGELFF. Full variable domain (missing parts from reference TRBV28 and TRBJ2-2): DVKVTQSSRYLVKRTGEKVFLECVQDMDHENMFWYRQDPGLGLRLIYFSYDVKMKEKGDIPEGYSVSREKKERFSLILESASTNQTSMYLCASRDTNTGELFFGEGSRLTVL.

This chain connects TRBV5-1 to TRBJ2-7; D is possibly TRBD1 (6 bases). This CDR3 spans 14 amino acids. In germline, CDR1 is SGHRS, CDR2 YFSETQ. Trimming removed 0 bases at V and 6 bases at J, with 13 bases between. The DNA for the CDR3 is TGCGCCAGCAGCTTGGGACAGGTAGTCGGCGAGCAGTACTTC. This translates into CASSLGQVVGEQYF.